The 15 T cell receptor beta chains presented below share a single source sample, sequenced in a study of blood T cells in healthy people across ages. Primers used in a second PCR of roughly 6 to 12 cycles were a sample-barcoded 5' primer and a J-beta primer mix. Each CDR3 protein is one row after TCRdb ran MiXCR on the 5' RACE reads. The data contain over 500,000 distinct CDR3 sequences, 52% of them seen just once; the ten biggest clones take up around an eighth. What was sequenced was blood. The origin of the receptors is a woman of 80 years or more in good health.

This clonotype appeared a few times. This chain uses TRBV18 with TRBJ2-5, with 11 bases matching TRBD2. J was trimmed by 3 bases and V by 0 bases; bases with no gene match: 0. This CDR3 region has 15 residues. In germline, CDR1 is KGHSH, CDR2 LQKENI. The CDR3 nucleotides are TGTGCCAGCTCACCACCACTAGCGGGAGAAGAGACCCAGTACTTC. This codes for CASSPPLAGEETQYF.

Only a few counts were recorded for this clonotype. CDR3 in amino acids: CSVATGSTNEKLFF. CDR3 in DNA: TGCAGCGTCGCCACAGGGAGCACTAATGAAAAACTGTTTTTT. V is TRBV29-1 and J is TRBJ1-4; the D gene is possibly TRBD1 (6 bases). The length of the CDR3 is 14 residues. Germline loops: CDR1 SQVTM, CDR2 ANQGSEA. Deletions cut 6 bases from V and 2 bases from J, with 13 bases between.

Ten or more counts support this clonotype. CDR3 loop: CASSPAKNRGTETQYF. CDR3 nucleotide sequence: TGTGCCAGCTCACCAGCGAAAAACAGGGGAACGGAGACCCAGTACTTC. This chain joins TRBV18 and TRBJ2-5, with 7 bases lining up with TRBD1. The CDR3 is 16 residues long. After removal of 2 bases from V and 5 bases from J, the junction contained 11 bases not matched to a gene. Germline-derived CDR1 and CDR2 are KGHSH and LQKENI.

A word on this clonotype: A much larger clone lies one base from this, so it may be a read error. The rearrangement uses TRBV28 and TRBJ2-1, with a tentative D call TRBD1 (6 bases). CDR1 is MDHEN and CDR2 is SYDVKM in the germline V gene. Trimming stripped 5 bases from V and 6 bases from J, with 17 bases between. This CDR3 has 15 amino acids. CDR3 coding DNA: TGTGCCAGCAGTCTCCACAGGGCTCCCTGCAATGAGCAGTTCTTC. Translated: CASSLHRAPCNEQFF.

This clonotype came up many times. V and J are TRBV20-1 and TRBJ2-3; TRBD2 agrees at 8 bases. This CDR3 has 13 amino acids. CDR1 is DFQATT and CDR2 is SNEGSKA in the germline V gene (reference sequence). V gave up 5 bases and J gave up 2 bases; unmatched junction bases: 3. The CDR3 loop reads CSADSGNTDTQYF. CDR3 nucleotide sequence: TGCAGTGCTGATAGCGGGAACACAGATACGCAGTATTTT.

This clonotype was detected a few times. At one end the junction does not follow the germline gene, possibly because of a read error. The chain carries TRBV12-5 and TRBJ2-5; 11 bases match TRBD1. Germline values: CDR1 LGHNT, CDR2 FRNRAP. The CDR3 is 18 amino acids. CDR3 in DNA: TGCGCCAAGCGGGACAGGGGGAAAGTGCCAATTCCCAGCGATGAGCAGTACTTC. It encodes CAKRDRGKVPIPSDEQYF. The full variable domain, its missing parts supplied by reference TRBV12-5 and TRBJ2-5, is DARVTQTPRHKVTEMGQEVTMRCQPILGHNTVFWYRQTMMQGLELLAYFRNRAPLDDSGMPKDRFSAEMPDATLATLKIQPSEPRDSAVYFCAKRDRGKVPIPSDEQYFGPGTRLLVL.

This clonotype was seen at least ten times. The CDR3 loop is CASSMPSGANVLTF. DNA for the CDR3: TGTGCCAGCAGTATGCCTTCTGGGGCCAACGTCCTGACTTTC. The chain carries TRBV6-2 or TRBV6-3 and TRBJ2-6; unclear D gene. Germline CDR1 reads MNHEY; CDR2 reads SVGEGT. CDR3 length equals 14 residues. The ends were cut back, 5 bases at V and 1 base at J, with 6 bases in the middle.

The table lists this clonotype with many counts. This chain connects TRBV7-9 to TRBJ2-7; TRBD1 is a possible D gene (5 bases). With 2 bases removed from V and 2 bases from J, the gap between germline ends came to 7 bases. CDR1 SEHNR and CDR2 FQNEAQ come from the germline V gene (reference sequence). The CDR3 sequence is 13 residues long. The CDR3 is CASSLTGTYEQYF. As DNA, the CDR3 is TGTGCCAGCAGCTTAACAGGAACCTACGAGCAGTACTTC.

In regard to this clonotype: It may be a read error: a sequence one base away is much more abundant. The chain couples TRBV2 to TRBJ2-7; D is possibly TRBD1 (5 bases). The CDR3 runs to 12 residues. Germline lookup yields CDR1 SNHLY and CDR2 FYNNEI. In DNA form, the CDR3 reads TGTGCCTGCAGGCAGCAGGGTGACGAGCAGTACTTC. This translates into CACRQQGDEQYF.

This clonotype appeared many times. J is TRBJ2-7 and V is TRBV28; 8 bases line up with TRBD1. Germline V gene lookup returns CDR1 MDHEN and CDR2 SYDVKM. V shed 3 bases, J shed 7 bases, and the junction held 5 bases outside the gene matches. This CDR3 region has 13 residues. In DNA form, the CDR3 reads TGTGCCAGCAGTTTTGGCAGGGGGCTAGAGCAGTACTTC. Its protein product is CASSFGRGLEQYF.

The chain recombines TRBV5-1 with TRBJ2-5; D might be TRBD1 or TRBD2, each matching 5 bases. Germline CDR1 SGHRS, CDR2 YFSETQ. This CDR3 is built from 14 residues. V gave up 0 bases and J gave up 4 bases, with 10 bases separating them. In nucleotides, the CDR3 is TGCGCCAGCAGCTTGGGAGGGGTTGTAGAGACCCAGTACTTC. Its protein product is CASSLGGVVETQYF.

This clonotype showed up just a few times. V is TRBV27 and J is TRBJ2-3, with D maybe TRBD1 (6 bases). Germline CDR1 is MNHEY and CDR2 is SMNVEV (reference sequence). The V gene lost 7 bases and the J gene lost 2 bases, with 10 bases spanning the gap. The CDR3 is 13 residues long. The CDR3 is CASKDRTTDTQYF. The DNA of the CDR3 is TGTGCCAGCAAGGACAGAACCACAGATACGCAGTATTTT.

This clonotype was counted ten times or more. V usage is TRBV25-1 and J usage is TRBJ2-5; the D gene is possibly TRBD2 (5 bases). The ends were cut back, 3 bases at V and 5 bases at J, with 10 bases in the middle. The CDR3 sequence is 13 residues long. Germline-derived CDR1 and CDR2 are MGHDK and SYGVNS. CDR3 DNA: TGTGCCAGCAGTGACGCGGGTCGGGAGACCCAGTACTTC. Its translation is CASSDAGRETQYF.

The sample holds many counts of this clonotype. V and J are TRBV7-9 and TRBJ2-4; D gene uncertain. This CDR3 has 14 amino acids. Germline lookup yields CDR1 SEHNR and CDR2 FQNEAQ (reference sequence). Trimming stripped 4 bases from V and 0 bases from J, with 7 bases between. CDR3 sequence reads: CASSSSIAKNIQYF. As DNA, the CDR3 is TGTGCCAGCAGCTCCTCGATAGCCAAAAACATTCAGTACTTC.

The V call is TRBV2, the J call TRBJ1-1, with D tentatively TRBD1 (6 bases). Germline CDR1 SNHLY, CDR2 FYNNEI. V dropped 4 bases and J dropped 6 bases, with 12 bases sitting between them. The CDR3 has 13 amino acids. CDR3 sequence (DNA): TGTGCCAGCAGTGCCCAGGGGAGGGCTGAAGCTTTCTTT. This gives the protein CASSAQGRAEAFF.